These T cell receptor beta chains were read from a single sample in a study of response to subunit inactivated influenza vaccine. TCRdb processed the RT-PCR reads anew with MiXCR; each CDR3 protein has one entry. The table has 200,000 to 300,000 distinct CDR3 sequences, 12% seen once. Sequencing was performed on non-naive T cells sorted from PBMCs, taken around 15 days before vaccination. The receptors originated from a man aged 50 to 60 who received an inactivated influenza vaccine. Each CDR3 is given with its conserved first and last residue. The D gene is left open where the match is weak. Size is stated for part of the rows, as once, few or many counts, or as a class when the clone is expanded.

TRBV28	TRBJ2-7	NA	many	TGTGCCAGCAGCCGTCCTTTCATTGATCCCGGACAGAGCCCCTACGAGCAGTACTTC	CASSRPFIDPGQSPYEQYF
TRBV6-1	TRBJ2-6	NA	few	TGTGCCAGCGATTTCTGGACGGGGAGCTCTGGGGCCAACGTCCTGACTTTC	CASDFWTGSSGANVLTF
TRBV5-1	TRBJ2-5	TRBD1	NA	TGCGCCAGCAGCTTGGGCGACAGGGAAGAGACCCAGTACTTC	CASSLGDREETQYF
TRBV20-1	TRBJ2-4	NA	few	TGCAGTGCTAGAGAGTGGGGACTAGCCAAAAACATTCAGTACTTC	CSAREWGLAKNIQYF
TRBV29-1	TRBJ2-1	NA	few	TGCAGCGTTCTACCGAGCTCCTACAATGAGCAGTTCTTC	CSVLPSSYNEQFF
TRBV20-1	TRBJ2-5	NA	many	TGCAGTGCACTTACGCGGATGTCCCAGTACTTC	CSALTRMSQYF
TRBV18	TRBJ1-5	NA	many	TGTGCCAGCAGCCCAGGGGGCAATCAGCCCCAGCATTTT	CASSPGGNQPQHF
TRBV3-1	TRBJ1-2	NA	NA	TGTGCCAGCAGCCCCACCTTACGGGATGGCTACACCTTC	CASSPTLRDGYTF
TRBV6-5	TRBJ1-5	NA	few	TGTGCCAGCAGTTCCGGAATTTATAGCAATCAGCCCCAGCATTTT	CASSSGIYSNQPQHF
TRBV6-5	TRBJ1-2	NA	few	TGTGCCAGCAGTTATCACGGGTCTAACTATGGCTACACCTTC	CASSYHGSNYGYTF
TRBV18	TRBJ2-5	NA	once	TGTGCCAGCTCACCACCAAGTCAAGAGACCCAGTACTTC	CASSPPSQETQYF
TRBV11-1	TRBJ2-3	TRBD1	few	TGTGCCAGCAGCTTCTACCGCCAGACAGGGGGTCGCACAGATACGCAGTATTTT	CASSFYRQTGGRTDTQYF
TRBV6-2/TRBV6-3	TRBJ2-3	NA	few	TGTGCCACCACATACAGGTCCCCTGGCACAGATACGCAGTATTTT	CATTYRSPGTDTQYF
TRBV7-6	TRBJ1-1	NA	NA	TGTGCCAGCAGCCGTCCCAGGGGCAACACTGAAGCTTTCTTT	CASSRPRGNTEAFF
TRBV10-3	TRBJ2-7	TRBD2	few	TGTGCCATCAGTGCCCGAGGAGGGCTAGCGGAGCGGGCGGACTTC	CAISARGGLAERADF
TRBV2	TRBJ1-6	TRBD1	few	TGTGCCAGCAGTGTAAGACAGGGCGGTTCACCCCTCCACTTT	CASSVRQGGSPLHF
TRBV18	TRBJ1-1	TRBD1	NA	TGTGCCAGCTCACCATCACAGGGGTCCACTGAAGCTTTCTTT	CASSPSQGSTEAFF
TRBV6-2/TRBV6-3	TRBJ2-7	NA	once	TGTGCCAGCAGTTACCCAGGGGGAGGTTACGAGCAGTACTTC	CASSYPGGGYEQYF
TRBV25-1	TRBJ1-2	NA	many	TGTGCCAGCAGTGGAAGACCGGCCTCTAACTATGGCTACACCTTC	CASSGRPASNYGYTF
TRBV4-1	TRBJ2-1	TRBD2	few	TGCGCCAGCAGCCAATTGACTAGCGGGGGGTTCTACAATGAGCAGTTCTTC	CASSQLTSGGFYNEQFF
TRBV7-8	TRBJ1-6	NA	NA	TGTGCCAGCAGCCAAGACTGGGGCGGTAATTCACCCCTCCACTTT	CASSQDWGGNSPLHF
TRBV5-1	TRBJ2-1	TRBD2	NA	TGCGCCAGCAGCTCAGGGACTAGTTTTGGAAGTGAGCAGTTCTTC	CASSSGTSFGSEQFF
TRBV20-1	TRBJ2-7	NA	many	TGCAGTGGTACACCGGGACAAATTTACGAGCAGTACTTC	CSGTPGQIYEQYF
TRBV29-1	TRBJ2-3	NA	NA	TGCAGCGTCGGCGCGGCAGGGCGGGCAGATACGCAGTATTTT	CSVGAAGRADTQYF
TRBV20-1	TRBJ1-1	NA	few	TGCAGTGCTAGAGATCAAAGGGGAAACACTGAAGCTTTCTTT	CSARDQRGNTEAFF
TRBV6-2/TRBV6-3	TRBJ2-7	NA	NA	TGTGCCAGCACCCCGGACATTGGTGACGAGCAGTACTTC	CASTPDIGDEQYF
TRBV20-1	TRBJ1-2	TRBD1	few	TGCAGTGCTCAGAGGGGGCTCGGTGGCTACACCTTC	CSAQRGLGGYTF
TRBV7-2	TRBJ2-7	NA	few	TGTGCCAGCAGCTTAGGTGTTGGGGGCGACGAGCAGTACTTC	CASSLGVGGDEQYF
TRBV24-1	TRBJ2-2	TRBD2	few	TGTGCCACCAGTGCCGAATTGAGCGGGGGATACACCGGGGAGCTGTTTTTT	CATSAELSGGYTGELFF
TRBV7-2	TRBJ2-7	NA	NA	TGTGCCAGCAGCTCCGCCAGGCTCTCCTACGAGCAGTACTTC	CASSSARLSYEQYF
TRBV5-1	TRBJ2-3	TRBD2	NA	TGCGCCAGCAGCTTCGGCGGGAGGGTCACAGATACGCAGTATTTT	CASSFGGRVTDTQYF
TRBV28	TRBJ2-7	TRBD1	few	TGTGCCAGCAGTCTCATAAACAGGGGTGAGCAGTACTTC	CASSLINRGEQYF
TRBV20-1	TRBJ1-1	NA	few	TGCAGTGCTGAGACAGGAAGGAACACTGAAGCTTTCTTT	CSAETGRNTEAFF
TRBV29-1	TRBJ2-7	TRBD2	few	TGCAGCGTTGAACTTGTGGGAGGGCCGGGTGAGCAGTACTTC	CSVELVGGPGEQYF
TRBV30	TRBJ2-2	TRBD2	few	TGTGCCTGGACAAGACCGGGACTAGCAACCACCGGGGAGCTGTTTTTT	CAWTRPGLATTGELFF
TRBV6-5	TRBJ1-2	NA	NA	TGTGCCAGCAGGGTACACGAAAACTATGGCTACACCTTC	CASRVHENYGYTF
TRBV6-2/TRBV6-3	TRBJ2-2	NA	few	TGTGCCAGCAGTTATACCACCGACACCGGGGAGCTGTTTTTT	CASSYTTDTGELFF
TRBV29-1	TRBJ2-2	NA	NA	TGCAGCGTTGAAGCCTACAGAGCCGGGGAGCTGTTTTTT	CSVEAYRAGELFF
TRBV25-1	TRBJ2-1	NA	few	TGTGCCACCGCTTATAGCGGAATGTGGTTCTTC	CATAYSGMWFF
TRBV3-1	TRBJ1-6	NA	few	TGTGCCAGCAGCCAAGCACGTTCACCCCTCCACTTT	CASSQARSPLHF
TRBV5-1	TRBJ2-3	TRBD2	NA	TGCGCCAGCAGCGGGACTAGCGGGGGGTTCCTAGGAGATACGCAGTATTTT	CASSGTSGGFLGDTQYF
TRBV20-1	TRBJ1-2	TRBD1	NA	TGCAGTGCTCCGTACAAGACAGGGGATGGCTACACCTTC	CSAPYKTGDGYTF
TRBV6-4	TRBJ2-1	TRBD2	few	TGTGCCAGCAGTCGACTTGCGGGAGGGCTGAGAGTCTCCTACAATGAGCAGTTCTTC	CASSRLAGGLRVSYNEQFF